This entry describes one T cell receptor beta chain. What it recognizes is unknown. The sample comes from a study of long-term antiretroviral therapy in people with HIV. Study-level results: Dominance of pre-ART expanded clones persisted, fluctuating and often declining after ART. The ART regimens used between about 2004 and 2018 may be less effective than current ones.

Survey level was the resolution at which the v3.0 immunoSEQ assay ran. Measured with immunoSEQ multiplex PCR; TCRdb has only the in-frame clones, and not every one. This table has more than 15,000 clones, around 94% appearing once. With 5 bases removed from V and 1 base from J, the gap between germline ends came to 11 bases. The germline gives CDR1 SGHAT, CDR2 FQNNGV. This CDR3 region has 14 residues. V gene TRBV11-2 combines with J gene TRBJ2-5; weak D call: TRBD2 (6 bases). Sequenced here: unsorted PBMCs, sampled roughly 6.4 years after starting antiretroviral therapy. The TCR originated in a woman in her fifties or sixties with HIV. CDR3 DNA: TGTGCCAGCAGCCCCATGGAGGGCCAAGAGACCCAGTACTTC. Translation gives CASSPMEGQETQYF.